The clone carrying this TCR beta chain was observed a handful of times. Its antigen remains unknown. This record belongs to a study of T cell repertoires in cytomegalovirus infection. TCRdb independently ran MiXCR on the reads; one entry per CDR3 protein. The sample lists about 130,000 distinct CDR3 sequences; over 30% were seen once. The CDR3 extends over 14 amino acids. Deletions cut 8 bases from V and 3 bases from J, with 15 bases between. The specimen comprised CD8+ T cells from cultured PBMCs, sampled from culture after CMV antigen stimulation. This sequence joins TRBV5-3 and TRBJ1-5; D gene ambiguous. TRBV5-3 is assigned to the ORF class and has an uncertain function. The receptor's source is a human donor in good health (CMV status not recorded). Some clones in this sample may be carry-over from other donors' samples. The CDR3 region is CASGARQNNQPQHF. The CDR3 nucleotides are TGTGCCAGCGGAGCACGTCAGAACAATCAGCCCCAGCATTTT.